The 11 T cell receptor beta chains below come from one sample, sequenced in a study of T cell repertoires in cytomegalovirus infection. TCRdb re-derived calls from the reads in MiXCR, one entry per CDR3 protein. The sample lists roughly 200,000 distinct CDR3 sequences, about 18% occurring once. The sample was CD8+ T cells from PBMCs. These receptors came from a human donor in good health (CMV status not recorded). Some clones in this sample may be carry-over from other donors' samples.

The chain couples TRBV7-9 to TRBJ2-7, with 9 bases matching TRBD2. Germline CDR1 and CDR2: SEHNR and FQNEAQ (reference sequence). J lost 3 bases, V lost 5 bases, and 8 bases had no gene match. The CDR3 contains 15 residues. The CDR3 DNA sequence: TGTGCCAGCAGCCCAGGGACTAGCCCGTTCTACGAGCAGTACTTC. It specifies CASSPGTSPFYEQYF.

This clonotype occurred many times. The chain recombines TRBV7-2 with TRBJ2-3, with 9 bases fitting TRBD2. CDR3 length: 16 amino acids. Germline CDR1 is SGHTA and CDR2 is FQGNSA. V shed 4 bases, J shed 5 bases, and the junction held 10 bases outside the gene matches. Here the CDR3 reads CASSSYSGGTGDTQYF. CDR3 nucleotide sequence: TGTGCCAGCAGCTCCTATAGCGGGGGCACGGGAGATACGCAGTATTTT.

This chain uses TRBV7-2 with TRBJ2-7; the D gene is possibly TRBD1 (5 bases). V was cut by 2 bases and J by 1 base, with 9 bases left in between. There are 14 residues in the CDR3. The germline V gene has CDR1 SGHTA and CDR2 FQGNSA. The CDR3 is CASSLRGPSYEQYF. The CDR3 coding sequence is TGTGCCAGCAGCTTAAGGGGCCCTTCCTACGAGCAGTACTTC. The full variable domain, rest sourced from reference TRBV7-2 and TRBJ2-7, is GAGVSQSPSNKVTEKGKDVELRCDPISGHTALYWYRQSLGQGLEFLIYFQGNSAPDKSGLPSDRFSAERTGGSVSTLTIQRTQQEDSAVYLCASSLRGPSYEQYFGPGTRLTVT.

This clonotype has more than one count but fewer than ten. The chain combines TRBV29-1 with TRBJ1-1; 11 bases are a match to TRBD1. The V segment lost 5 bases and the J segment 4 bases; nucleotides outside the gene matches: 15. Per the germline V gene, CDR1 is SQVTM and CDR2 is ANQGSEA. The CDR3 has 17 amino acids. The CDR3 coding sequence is TGCAGCGTTCCGCGGACAGGGGGCATGAGAGTGGGCACTGAAGCTTTCTTT. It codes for CSVPRTGGMRVGTEAFF.

The CDR3 DNA is TGTGCCAGCAGTTTCCAGCGAGACACGGAGACCCAGTACTTC. Protein sequence: CASSFQRDTETQYF. This chain connects TRBV28 to TRBJ2-5; D is unresolved. CDR1 and CDR2 from the germline V gene are MDHEN and SYDVKM. The CDR3 contains 14 residues. Trimming stripped 3 bases from V and 5 bases from J, with 13 bases between.

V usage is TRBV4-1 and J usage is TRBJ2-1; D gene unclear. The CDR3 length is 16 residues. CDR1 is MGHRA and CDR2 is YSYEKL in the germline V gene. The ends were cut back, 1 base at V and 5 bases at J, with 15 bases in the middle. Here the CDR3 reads CASSQVKGRSDNEQFF. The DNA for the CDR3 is TGCGCCAGCAGCCAAGTAAAAGGGCGGTCCGACAATGAGCAGTTCTTC.

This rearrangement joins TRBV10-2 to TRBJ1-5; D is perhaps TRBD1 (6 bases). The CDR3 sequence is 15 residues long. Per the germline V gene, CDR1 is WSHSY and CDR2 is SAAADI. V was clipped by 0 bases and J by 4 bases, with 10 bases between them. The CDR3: CASSESVTGNQPQHF. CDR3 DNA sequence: TGCGCCAGCAGTGAGTCGGTTACAGGGAATCAGCCCCAGCATTTT.

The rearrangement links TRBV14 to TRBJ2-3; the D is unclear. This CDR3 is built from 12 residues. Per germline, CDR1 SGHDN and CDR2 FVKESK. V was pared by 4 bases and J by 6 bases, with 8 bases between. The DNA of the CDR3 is TGTGCCAGCAGCCTCATTGTGGATACGCAGTATTTT. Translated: CASSLIVDTQYF.

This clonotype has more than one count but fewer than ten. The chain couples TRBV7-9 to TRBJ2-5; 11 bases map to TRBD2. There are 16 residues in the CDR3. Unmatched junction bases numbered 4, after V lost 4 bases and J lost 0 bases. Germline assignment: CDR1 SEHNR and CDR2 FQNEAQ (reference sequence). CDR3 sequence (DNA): TGTGCCAGCAGCTCAACTAGCGGGGGAAACCAAGAGACCCAGTACTTC. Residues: CASSSTSGGNQETQYF.

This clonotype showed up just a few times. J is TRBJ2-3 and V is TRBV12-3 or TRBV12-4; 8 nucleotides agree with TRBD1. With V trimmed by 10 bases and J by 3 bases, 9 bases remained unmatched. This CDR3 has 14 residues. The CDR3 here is CATNRGISTDTQYF. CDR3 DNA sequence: TGTGCCACCAACAGGGGGATTTCGACAGATACGCAGTATTTT.

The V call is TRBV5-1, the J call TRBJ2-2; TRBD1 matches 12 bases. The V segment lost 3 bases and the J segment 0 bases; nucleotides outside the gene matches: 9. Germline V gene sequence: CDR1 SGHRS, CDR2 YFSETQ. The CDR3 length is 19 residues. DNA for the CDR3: TGCGCCAGCAGCTCCCGGGACAGGGGGCAAAAAACGAACACCGGGGAGCTGTTTTTT. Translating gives CASSSRDRGQKTNTGELFF.